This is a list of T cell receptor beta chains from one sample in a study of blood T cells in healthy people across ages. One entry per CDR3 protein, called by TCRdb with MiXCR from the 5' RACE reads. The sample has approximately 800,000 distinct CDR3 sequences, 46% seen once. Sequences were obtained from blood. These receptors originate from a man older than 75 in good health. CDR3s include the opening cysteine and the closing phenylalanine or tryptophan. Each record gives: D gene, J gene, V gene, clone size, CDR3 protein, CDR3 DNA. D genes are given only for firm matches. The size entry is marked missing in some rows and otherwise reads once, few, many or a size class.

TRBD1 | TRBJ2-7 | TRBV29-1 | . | CSVKDSGTASSYEQYF | TGCAGCGTTAAAGACTCCGGGACAGCGAGCTCCTACGAGCAGTACTTC
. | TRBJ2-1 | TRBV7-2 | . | CASSTSNDNEQFF | TGTGCCAGCAGCACCTCAAATGACAATGAGCAGTTCTTC
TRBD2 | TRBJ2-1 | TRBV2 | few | CASSFLAGTGNEQFF | TGTGCCAGCAGTTTTTTAGCGGGAACGGGGAATGAGCAGTTCTTC
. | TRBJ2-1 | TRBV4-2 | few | CASSQEDPHNEQFF | TGTGCCAGCAGCCAAGAGGACCCCCACAATGAGCAGTTCTTC
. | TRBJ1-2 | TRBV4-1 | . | CASSQARQGLGYGYTF | TGCGCCAGCAGCCAAGCCAGGCAGGGGTTGGGCTATGGCTACACCTTC
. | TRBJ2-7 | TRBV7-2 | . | CASSLASRSSYEQYF | TGTGCCAGCAGCTTAGCGAGCAGGAGCTCCTACGAGCAGTACTTC
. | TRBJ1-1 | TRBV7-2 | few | CASSPYMMNTEAFF | TGTGCCAGCAGCCCCTATATGATGAACACTGAAGCTTTCTTT
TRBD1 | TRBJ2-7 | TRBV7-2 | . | CASTRTGPSYEQYF | TGTGCCAGCACCCGGACAGGGCCTTCCTACGAGCAGTACTTC
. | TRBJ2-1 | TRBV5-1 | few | CASSPERLSSYNEQFF | TGCGCCAGCAGCCCCGAACGCCTGAGCTCCTACAATGAGCAGTTCTTC
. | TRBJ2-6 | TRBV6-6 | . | CASSFGAPSGANVLTF | TGTGCCAGCAGTTTCGGGGCTCCCTCTGGGGCCAACGTCCTGACTTTC
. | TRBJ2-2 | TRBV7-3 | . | CASSLTGGAGRSVRELFF | TGTGCCAGCAGCTTAACTGGAGGTGCAGGACGATCTGTGCGGGAGCTGTTTTTT
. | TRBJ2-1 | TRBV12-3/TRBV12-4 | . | CASSSRGLFF | TGTGCCAGCAGCTCCCGAGGTCTGTTCTTC
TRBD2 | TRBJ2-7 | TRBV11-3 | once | CASSLGIGLAETYEQYF | TGTGCCAGCAGCTTAGGTATAGGACTAGCGGAGACTTACGAGCAGTACTTC
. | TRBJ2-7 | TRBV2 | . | CASSDTRDYEQYF | TGTGCCAGCAGTGACACCCGAGACTACGAGCAGTACTTC
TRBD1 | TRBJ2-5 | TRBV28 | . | CASQGQPETQYF | TGTGCCAGCCAGGGACAGCCAGAGACCCAGTACTTC
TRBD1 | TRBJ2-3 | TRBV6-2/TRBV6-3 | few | CASSHIIGQGIFTDTQYF | TGTGCCAGCAGTCACATTATAGGACAGGGGATCTTTACAGATACGCAGTATTTT
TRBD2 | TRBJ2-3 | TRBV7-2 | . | CASSLDGGGAYDTQYF | TGTGCCAGCAGCTTAGATGGCGGGGGGGCCTACGATACGCAGTATTTT
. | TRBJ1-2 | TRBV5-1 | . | CASSLLGELNYGYTF | TGCGCCAGCAGCTTACTGGGGGAGCTTAACTATGGCTACACCTTC
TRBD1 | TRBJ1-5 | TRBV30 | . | CAWSVPGDRGMLAQHF | TGTGCCTGGAGTGTACCGGGGGACAGGGGGATGTTGGCCCAGCATTTT
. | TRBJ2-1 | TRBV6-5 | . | CASKVGFTGEQFF | TGTGCCAGCAAAGTCGGCTTCACGGGTGAGCAGTTCTTC
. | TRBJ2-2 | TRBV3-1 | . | CASSQVIAAGELFF | TGTGCCAGCAGCCAAGTAATAGCCGCCGGGGAGCTGTTTTTT
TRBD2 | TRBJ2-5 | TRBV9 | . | CASSWGTSGETQYF | TGTGCCAGCAGCTGGGGGACTAGCGGGGAGACCCAGTACTTC
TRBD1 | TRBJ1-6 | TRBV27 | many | CASSPDRVGSPLHF | TGTGCCAGCAGTCCGGACAGGGTTGGATCACCCCTCCACTTT
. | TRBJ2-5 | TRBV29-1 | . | CSVEGGTASVETQYF | TGCAGCGTTGAAGGCGGGACGGCCAGCGTAGAGACCCAGTACTTC